What follows describes a single TCR beta chain. The antigen remains undetermined. Tens of thousands of genome equivalents of blood DNA were amplified for TRB. This CDR3 region has 16 residues. Looked up from germline, CDR1 is MNHNS and CDR2 is SASEGT. The sample belongs to a study of T cell clusters in autoimmune cytopenias. One tube held mixed TRB-A and TRB-B primer pools for touch-down PCR. For each CDR3 protein, TCRdb gives one entry from its re-call of the multiplex PCR reads, without DNA. Its table lists about 6,000 distinct CDR3 sequences. Points from the study as a whole: TRB repertoire shifts in secondary cytopenia and chronic lymphocytic leukemia mostly reflected lymphoma, not autoimmunity. Primary autoimmune cytopenia patients seemingly lacked the physiological T cell clusters found in healthy donors.

This clonotype was sampled from a human donor with an autoimmune cytopenia or autoimmune hepatitis (not recorded which). Specimen: peripheral blood. The rearrangement uses TRBV6-1 and TRBJ2-2; TCRdb's D call of TRBD1 is untestable without DNA. The CDR3: CASSEAWGLGTGELFF.